The 13 T cell receptor beta chains below all came from one sample that was sequenced in a study of T cell clones after liver transplantation. Measured with immunoSEQ multiplex PCR; TCRdb has only the in-frame clones, and not every one. The data contain 65,000 to 95,000 clones, approximately 80% of them singletons. The sample was CD4+ T cells from blood, taken before liver transplant. These receptors were collected from a human donor who received a liver transplant.

This clone appeared a few times. The rearrangement uses TRBV5-1 and TRBJ2-2; 7 nucleotides match TRBD1. In germline, CDR1 is SGHRS, CDR2 YFSETQ. J gave up 4 bases and V 4 bases, and 4 bases lay outside the gene matches. This CDR3 contains 14 residues. The CDR3 bases are TGCGCCAGCAGCGGGGACAGAATCACCGGGGAGCTGTTTTTT. The encoded protein is CASSGDRITGELFF.

The chain combines TRBV28 with TRBJ1-1, with TRBD1 as a possible D gene (5 bases). The CDR3 has 15 residues. Germline V gene sequence: CDR1 MDHEN, CDR2 SYDVKM. V was clipped by 8 bases and J by 1 base, with 17 bases between them. The CDR3 sequence is CASQVSWGGNTEAFF. CDR3 nucleotides: TGTGCCAGCCAAGTTTCTTGGGGCGGGAACACTGAAGCTTTCTTT.

The rearrangement links TRBV13 to TRBJ1-5; D remains unclear. Trimming left V 2 bases short and J 2 bases short, with 10 bases between. The CDR3 length is 15 residues. Germline CDR1 reads PRHDT; CDR2 reads FYEKMQ (reference sequence). For the CDR3, the DNA is TGTGCCAGCAGCTTAAAAGGCCGCGGCAATCAGCCCCAGCATTTT. Translation: CASSLKGRGNQPQHF.

The rearrangement links TRBV19 to TRBJ2-5; 7 bases line up with TRBD2. The CDR3 spans 13 residues. Germline lookup yields CDR1 LNHDA and CDR2 SQIVND (reference sequence). V lost 3 bases to trimming and J lost 9 bases; unmatched junction nucleotides: 7. Here the CDR3 DNA reads TGTGCCAGTAGTATCACCCAGGGAGGGGCCCAGTACTTC. Protein: CASSITQGGAQYF.

This clone was seen only once. J is TRBJ2-1 and V is TRBV5-1, with D maybe TRBD2 (6 bases). The CDR3 is 18 amino acids. V gave up 1 base and J gave up 0 bases, with 17 bases separating them. Germline V gene sequence: CDR1 SGHRS, CDR2 YFSETQ. DNA of the CDR3: TGCGCCAGCAGCTTGTTTCGGTTGGAGGGGAGCTCCTACAATGAGCAGTTCTTC. Translation gives CASSLFRLEGSSYNEQFF.

J is TRBJ2-7 and V is TRBV28, with D possibly matching TRBD1 (5 bases). With 6 bases removed from V and 1 base from J, the gap between germline ends came to 16 bases. Germline loops: CDR1 MDHEN, CDR2 SYDVKM. This CDR3 has 15 residues. CDR3 bases: TGTGCCAGCAGATACTCAGGGCTAAGATCCTACGAGCAGTACTTC. Translation gives CASRYSGLRSYEQYF.

In its sample, this clone was seen once. The chain employs TRBV5-6 and TRBJ2-2; 15 bases map to TRBD2. The CDR3 has 19 residues. The V gene's germline CDR1 is SGHDT and CDR2 YYEEEE. The V and J ends lost 5 bases and 3 bases, in that order; junction bases with no gene match: 11. CDR3 loop: CASSSQPGLAGGYTGELFF. In DNA, the CDR3 is TGTGCCAGCAGTTCTCAACCGGGACTAGCGGGAGGCTACACCGGGGAGCTGTTTTTT.

The chain is built from TRBV5-1 and TRBJ2-3; D perhaps matches TRBD2 (5 bases). Germline V lookup: CDR1 SGHRS, CDR2 YFSETQ. The CDR3 runs to 13 residues. Trimming removed 0 bases at V and 5 bases at J, with 7 bases between. The CDR3 DNA sequence: TGCGCCAGCAGCTTGGATACTAGAGATACGCAGTATTTT. Its translation: CASSLDTRDTQYF. The full variable domain, rest sourced from reference TRBV5-1 and TRBJ2-3, is KAGVTQTPRYLIKTRGQQVTLSCSPISGHRSVSWYQQTPGQGLQFLFEYFSETQRNKGNFPGRFSGRQFSNSRSEMNVSTLELGDSALYLCASSLDTRDTQYFGPGTRLTVL.

V gene TRBV7-2 combines with J gene TRBJ2-1; weak D call: TRBD1 (5 bases). The CDR3 is made up of 14 amino acids. Per the germline V gene, CDR1 is SGHTA and CDR2 is FQGNSA. V was cut by 5 bases and J by 2 bases, with 10 bases left in between. CDR3: CASSPRQTYNEQFF. CDR3 sequence (DNA): TGTGCCAGCAGCCCGAGACAGACCTACAATGAGCAGTTCTTC.

The chain couples TRBV2 to TRBJ2-7, with D unresolved. This CDR3 has 10 residues. Germline lookup yields CDR1 SNHLY and CDR2 FYNNEI. The ends were cut back, 4 bases at V and 4 bases at J, with 2 bases in the middle. For the CDR3, the DNA is TGTGCCAGCAGTGTATACGAGCAGTACTTC. Its protein product is CASSVYEQYF.

The chain joins TRBV2 to TRBJ1-1; 7 positions match TRBD1. Trimming took 11 bases from V and 9 from J; bases not matched to a gene: 9. This CDR3 is 11 amino acids long. Germline-derived CDR1 and CDR2 are SNHLY and FYNNEI. DNA of the CDR3: TGTGCCCCCCCAGGGGGGAGGAAAGCTTTCTTT. Translation gives CAPPGGRKAFF.

The rearrangement uses TRBV18 and TRBJ1-1; TRBD1 is a possible D gene (5 bases). This CDR3 contains 18 residues. Germline V lookup: CDR1 KGHSH, CDR2 LQKENI. V dropped 4 bases and J dropped 2 bases, with 23 bases sitting between them. DNA of the CDR3: TGTGCCAGCTCACGGAATTCTGGCCGGGACGGCGAAAACACTGAAGCTTTCTTT. This gives the protein CASSRNSGRDGENTEAFF. Supplemented by reference TRBV18 and TRBJ1-1, the full variable domain reads NAGVMQNPRHLVRRRGQEARLRCSPMKGHSHVYWYRQLPEEGLKFMVYLQKENIIDESGMPKERFSAEFPKEGPSILRIQQVVRGDSAAYFCASSRNSGRDGENTEAFFGQGTRLTVV.

The chain is built from TRBV5-1 and TRBJ2-7, with D possibly TRBD1 on 5 matching bases. This CDR3 is 15 amino acids long. V was trimmed by 0 bases and J by 3 bases, leaving 13 bases between them. Germline V gene sequence: CDR1 SGHRS, CDR2 YFSETQ. CDR3 sequence (DNA): TGCGCCAGCAGCTTGGTAGTGGGGCCTGACTACGAGCAGTACTTC. This codes for CASSLVVGPDYEQYF.